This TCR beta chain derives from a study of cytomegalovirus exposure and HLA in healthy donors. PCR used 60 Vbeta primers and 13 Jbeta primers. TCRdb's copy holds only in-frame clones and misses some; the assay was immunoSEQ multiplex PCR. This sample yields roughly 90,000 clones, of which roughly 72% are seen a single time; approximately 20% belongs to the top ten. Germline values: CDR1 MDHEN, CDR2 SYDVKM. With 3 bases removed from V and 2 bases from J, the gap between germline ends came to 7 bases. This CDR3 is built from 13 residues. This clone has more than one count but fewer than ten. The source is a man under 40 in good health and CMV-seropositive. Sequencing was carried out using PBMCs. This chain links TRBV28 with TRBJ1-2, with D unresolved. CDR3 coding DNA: TGTGCCAGCAGTTTGTATGCGAACTATGGCTACACCTTC. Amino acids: CASSLYANYGYTF.